The next 5 T cell receptor beta chains were all read from a single sample in a study of blood T cell repertoires in COVID-19. Assay: immunoSEQ multiplex PCR; the TCRdb copy retains only in-frame clones and omits some. The sample holds some 280,000 clones; approximately 91% are singletons and the top ten take around 13%. Input material: peripheral blood. The receptors come from a woman aged 60-75 years with acute or convalescent COVID-19.

This clone was detected only once. J is TRBJ2-7 and V is TRBV5-1; 7 nucleotides align to TRBD1. The V gene's germline CDR1 is SGHRS and CDR2 YFSETQ. The CDR3 consists of 16 residues. The trim removed 0 bases at V and 3 bases at J, leaving 9 bases unmatched. In nucleotides, the CDR3 is TGCGCCAGCAGCTTGGCCGGGACAGCCCAGCGCTACGAGCAGTACTTC. Residues: CASSLAGTAQRYEQYF.

The V and J genes are TRBV7-3 and TRBJ1-2, with 7 bases matching TRBD1. The V segment lost 5 bases and the J segment 2 bases; nucleotides outside the gene matches: 5. The CDR3 runs 14 residues. Germline V gene lookup returns CDR1 SGHTA and CDR2 FQGTGA. The CDR3 DNA reads TGTGCCAGCAGCCTAGGGACAGCCAACTATGGCTACACCTTC. Translating gives CASSLGTANYGYTF.

This chain connects TRBV7-2 to TRBJ2-1; TRBD2 matches 8 bases. Germline trimming cut 3 bases from V and 7 bases from J; bases unmatched to any gene: 8. The V gene's germline CDR1 is SGHTA and CDR2 FQGNSA. There are 15 residues in the CDR3. The CDR3 sequence is CASSLTSALRNEQFF. As DNA, the CDR3 is TGTGCCAGCAGCTTGACTAGCGCTTTGCGGAATGAGCAGTTCTTC.

The chain carries TRBV28 and TRBJ2-4; D uncertain. The V gene lost 7 bases and the J gene lost 0 bases, with 13 bases spanning the gap. This CDR3 spans 15 amino acids. Per the germline V gene, CDR1 is MDHEN and CDR2 is SYDVKM. CDR3 in amino acids: CASTASFLAKNIQYF. The CDR3 bases are TGTGCCAGCACAGCGAGTTTTCTAGCCAAAAACATTCAGTACTTC.

The rearrangement joins TRBV7-9 to TRBJ2-2; the D is unclear. V was trimmed by 1 base and J by 2 bases, leaving 5 bases between them. Germline-derived CDR1 and CDR2 are SEHNR and FQNEAQ (reference sequence). The CDR3 length is 14 residues. CDR3 residues: CASSLGQNTGELFF. The CDR3 nucleotides are TGTGCCAGCAGCTTAGGGCAAAACACCGGGGAGCTGTTTTTT.